The following is a T cell receptor beta chain sequence with its context. Trimming pared 4 bases from V and 1 base from J, leaving 13 bases between. The CDR3 covers 15 residues. The germline gives CDR1 SGHRS, CDR2 YFSETQ. PCR primers comprised 60 Vbeta and 13 Jbeta primers. Per the original methods: In a later analysis, some 10 million of tens of millions of unique beta chains occurred in at least two donors. Sequencing used immunoSEQ multiplex PCR; TCRdb keeps in-frame clones, though not all of them. V, J and clone size are those of that table, while D and trimming were read from the DNA. The sample has 110,000 or so clones, roughly two thirds seen once. This record comes from a study of cytomegalovirus exposure and HLA in healthy donors. Whole-study context: About 80 million unique TCR sequences came from HLA-typed donors in an early release.

J is TRBJ2-3 and V is TRBV5-1, with a possible D match to TRBD2 (6 bases). The sequenced sample consisted of PBMCs. The TCR originated in a man younger than 45 in good health and CMV-seronegative. The CDR3: CASSPLGRGTDTQYF. Here the CDR3 DNA reads TGCGCCAGCAGCCCCCTCGGGAGAGGCACAGATACGCAGTATTTT.